This T cell receptor beta chain was profiled in a study of blood T cell repertoires in COVID-19. The wider study: Nucleic acid was either cDNA or gDNA, and it came from T cells, B-cell-depleted T cells, or PBMCs.

TCRdb keeps only in-frame clones here, not all; method: immunoSEQ multiplex PCR. The sample has 250,000 to 350,000 clones; 65% to 85% are singletons. The specimen sequenced was peripheral blood. This clonotype originated in a woman aged 45-65 years with acute or convalescent COVID-19.

The CDR3 is CASSLDGGANYGYTF. In nucleotides, the CDR3 is TGTGCCAGCAGCCTGGACGGCGGGGCTAACTATGGCTACACCTTC. The chain combines TRBV6-2 or TRBV6-3 with TRBJ1-2; D is unclear. V gave up 6 bases and J gave up 0 bases, with 14 bases separating them. The germline CDR1 and CDR2 sequences are MNHEY and SVGEGT. The CDR3 is 15 amino acids.